The 7 T cell receptor beta chains reported below all come from one sample, sequenced in a study of blood T cell repertoires in COVID-19 (dated by TCRdb to between 2020 and 2021). The library came from the immunoSEQ multiplex PCR assay. Sourced from immuneACCESS, this table was stored by TCRdb with only in-frame sequences that have V and J called. A share of the clones is absent; for the studies checked, an unresolved V gene accounts for under half, and the remainder has no known explanation. For this sample the table gives about 250,000 clones, of which nearly 90% were detected only once. The top ten hold roughly 3% of the sample. The sample taken for sequencing was peripheral blood. These receptors were taken from a man between 18 and 35 years old with active or convalescent COVID-19.

Note on this clone: The identical CDR3 is also encoded by other nucleotide sequences in the sample. The chain couples TRBV5-6 to TRBJ2-7, with 7 bases identical to TRBD1. Germline CDR1 SGHDT, CDR2 YYEEEE. J gave up 0 bases and V 2 bases, and 2 bases lay outside the gene matches. The CDR3 totals 14 residues. In nucleotides, the CDR3 is TGTGCCAGCAGCTTATGGGACAGCTCCTACGAGCAGTACTTC. Amino acids: CASSLWDSSYEQYF.

The chain has TRBV2 and TRBJ1-5, with D unclear. The germline V and J ends were trimmed by 8 bases and 7 bases, with 18 bases remaining between them. The CDR3 sequence is 14 residues long. The V gene's germline CDR1 is SNHLY and CDR2 FYNNEI. CDR3 DNA sequence: TGTGCCAGCCGAACGAACGGGGTACGACAGCCCCAGCATTTT. It codes for CASRTNGVRQPQHF.

The gene calls are TRBV10-1 and TRBJ2-3; 8 bases align to TRBD1. This CDR3 spans 14 amino acids. CDR1 WNHNN and CDR2 SYGVQD come from the germline V gene (reference sequence). J was trimmed by 3 bases and V by 7 bases; bases with no gene match: 6. CDR3 sequence reads: CASNPDRETDTQYF. The CDR3 DNA is TGCGCCAGCAATCCGGACAGGGAAACAGATACGCAGTATTTT.

CDR3 in amino acids: CASSYRGQGFDSGNTIYF. CDR3 coding DNA: TGCGCCAGCAGCTACCGGGGACAGGGGTTCGACTCTGGAAACACCATATATTTT. The chain couples TRBV5-1 to TRBJ1-3, with 10 bases fitting TRBD1. The V gene end was trimmed by 3 bases and the J gene end by 0 bases; junction bases not matched to a gene: 9. The CDR3 sequence is 18 residues long. CDR1 is SGHRS, CDR2 YFSETQ, per germline.

The rearrangement links TRBV9 to TRBJ2-1; weak D call: TRBD2 (6 bases). Germline-derived CDR1 and CDR2 are SGDLS and YYNGEE. CDR3 size: 17 residues. Trimming removed 4 bases at V and 8 bases at J, with 25 bases between. The CDR3 sequence is CASSPFKGTVSWDEQFF. CDR3 nucleotides: TGTGCCAGCAGCCCATTCAAGGGGACTGTTAGCTGGGATGAGCAGTTCTTC.

This clone has a single count. This sequence joins TRBV28 and TRBJ1-2, with TRBD1 as a possible D gene (5 bases). Germline lookup yields CDR1 MDHEN and CDR2 SYDVKM. The CDR3 has 13 residues. Between the trimmed V and J ends, which lost 4 bases and 5 bases, there was a span of 11 bases. This chain's CDR3 is CASSSTVNYGYTF. The CDR3 DNA reads as TGTGCCAGCAGTTCGACAGTCAATTATGGCTACACCTTC.

This clone was seen once. The chain carries TRBV5-1 and TRBJ2-3; 8 bases map to TRBD2. V was pared by 4 bases and J by 8 bases, with 12 bases of the junction left unmatched. CDR3 length: 15 amino acids. From germline, CDR1 is SGHRS and CDR2 YFSETQ. CDR3 residues: CASSPLSGGDGTQYF. CDR3 coding DNA: TGCGCCAGCAGCCCCTTGAGCGGGGGAGACGGTACGCAGTATTTT.